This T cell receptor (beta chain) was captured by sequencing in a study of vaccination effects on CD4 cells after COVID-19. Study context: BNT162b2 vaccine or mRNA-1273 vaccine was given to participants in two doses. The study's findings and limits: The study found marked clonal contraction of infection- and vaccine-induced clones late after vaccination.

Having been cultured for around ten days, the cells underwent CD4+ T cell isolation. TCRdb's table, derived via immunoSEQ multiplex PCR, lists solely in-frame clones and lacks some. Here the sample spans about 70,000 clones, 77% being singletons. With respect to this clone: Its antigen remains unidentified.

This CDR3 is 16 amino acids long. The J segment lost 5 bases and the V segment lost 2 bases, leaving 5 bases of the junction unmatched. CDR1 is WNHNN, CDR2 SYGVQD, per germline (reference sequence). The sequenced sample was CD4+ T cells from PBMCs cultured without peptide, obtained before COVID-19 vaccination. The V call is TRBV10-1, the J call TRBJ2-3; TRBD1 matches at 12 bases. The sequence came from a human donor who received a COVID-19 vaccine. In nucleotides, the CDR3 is TGCGCCAGCAGTGAGAGGGGACAGGGGGCAAAAGATACGCAGTATTTT. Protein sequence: CASSERGQGAKDTQYF.